The clone carrying this T cell receptor beta chain was counted between two and nine times. Its antigen is undetermined. With V trimmed by 5 bases and J by 2 bases, 6 bases remained unmatched. Germline CDR1 DFQATT, CDR2 SNEGSKA (reference sequence). The CDR3 has 14 amino acids. cDNA libraries of TCR beta carried unique molecular identifiers. Between roughly 1 and 11 million T cells gave rise to hundreds of thousands of cDNA molecules. Each CDR3 protein gets one entry after TCRdb re-called the PCR reads with MiXCR. The table has 650,000 to 850,000 distinct CDR3 sequences, about 50% seen once. The data stem from a study of post-analysis software for immune sequencing data. Turning to the study itself: Relapsing-remitting, secondary progressive and progressive-relapsing courses of multiple sclerosis were included.

Study-level findings and limits: Compared with controls, patients showed significantly lower normalized Chao1 diversity. The authors found that F measure strongly co-clustered same-batch samples. TRBV5-6, TRBV5-1 and TRBV20-1 were among several TRBV segments more frequent in patients than controls.

Sequencing used blood. V is TRBV20-1 and J is TRBJ2-1, with TRBD2 matching over 7 bases. This TCR derives from a girl under 18 with multiple sclerosis. CDR3 DNA: TGCAGTGCTGAGCTTGCGGGAGCCTACAATGAGCAGTTCTTC. Its translation is CSAELAGAYNEQFF.